This T cell receptor (beta chain) is drawn from a study of blood T cell repertoires in COVID-19. About the research overall: COVID-19 samples collected from the United States, Italy and Spain covered acute and convalescent phases. PBMCs, B-cell-depleted T cells, or T cells were the source of the cDNA or gDNA that made up the material.

As processed by the authors: Amplification from reference gene primers served as the basis for estimated nucleated cell counts. The repertoire was sequenced with immunoSEQ multiplex PCR; TCRdb's copy has only in-frame clones and lacks some. V, J and clone size are taken as reported in that table, and D and trimming were inferred from the DNA itself. The sample gives about 250,000 clones, around 83% of which show up once; roughly 7.8% is in the top ten. The clonotype originates from a man aged 40-49 years with active or convalescent COVID-19. Sequencing was done on a sample of peripheral blood.

The CDR3 loop reads CAWSTGQGTYEQYF. DNA for the CDR3: TGTGCCTGGAGTACAGGACAGGGGACCTACGAGCAGTACTTC. The gene calls are TRBV30 and TRBJ2-7; TRBD1 matches 9 bases. Germline V gives CDR1 GTSNPN, CDR2 SVGIG (reference sequence). CDR3 length: 14 amino acids. Trimming cost V 2 bases and J 2 bases; bases outside gene matches: 4.